The 20 T cell receptor beta chains reported below all come from one sample, sequenced in a study of T cell responses to AZD1222 COVID-19 vaccine (dated by TCRdb to the early 2020s). Read against the paper, the sample's time point label means: baseline before first vaccination. Receptors were amplified or captured by the immunoSEQ multiplex PCR assay. Not all clones reach the TCRdb copy of this immuneACCESS table, which keeps in-frame sequences only. Checked studies attribute under half of the gap to unresolved V genes and leave the rest unexplained. Here the sample has roughly 100,000 clones; roughly 80% occur a single time. The ten largest clones take up 4.5% to 6% of the sample. The source material was peripheral blood, sampled on day 0 of AZD1222 vaccination. The receptor set was obtained from an adult in good health.

The V call is TRBV4-3, the J call TRBJ1-2; 8 bases map to TRBD1. V lost 6 bases to trimming and J lost 7 bases; unmatched junction nucleotides: 10. Germline-derived CDR1 and CDR2 are LGHNA and YSLEER. The CDR3 runs to 14 residues. The CDR3 sequence: CASSQEAGGGGYTF. The CDR3 nucleotides read TGCGCCAGCAGTCAGGAGGCAGGGGGCGGTGGCTACACCTTC.

The V gene is TRBV2, the J gene TRBJ2-1; D uncertain. The V end was cut by 3 bases, the J end by 9 bases, with 15 bases between. This CDR3 is 14 amino acids long. The germline gives CDR1 SNHLY, CDR2 FYNNEI. The CDR3 loop is CASSEGLGPPEQFF. CDR3 DNA sequence: TGTGCCAGCAGTGAGGGTCTTGGCCCCCCTGAGCAGTTCTTC.

This chain connects TRBV6-5 to TRBJ2-1; 9 bases agree with TRBD2. The CDR3 length is 16 residues. Germline CDR1 and CDR2: MNHEY and SVGAGI. V lost 2 bases and J lost 2; bases outside the gene matches: 4. The chain's CDR3 is CASSYASGATYNEQFF. CDR3 sequence (DNA): TGTGCCAGCAGTTACGCTAGCGGGGCCACCTACAATGAGCAGTTCTTC.

DNA of the CDR3: TGTGCCAGCAGCAGGGCTAATTCACCCCTCCACTTT. Its translation is CASSRANSPLHF. V and J are TRBV6-5 and TRBJ1-6, with a weak D call TRBD1 (5 bases). The CDR3 length is 12 residues. V lost 6 bases and J lost 6, with 6 bases in between. Germline V gene sequence: CDR1 MNHEY, CDR2 SVGAGI.

This clone has only one observation. The V and J genes are TRBV2 and TRBJ2-5; D may be TRBD1 (6 bases). CDR3 length equals 15 residues. Looked up from germline, CDR1 is SNHLY and CDR2 is FYNNEI. The ends were cut back, 6 bases at V and 2 bases at J, with 16 bases in the middle. The CDR3 sequence: CASSAGTRAQETQYF. The CDR3 coding sequence is TGTGCCAGCAGCGCAGGGACACGAGCTCAAGAGACCCAGTACTTC.

The V call is TRBV19, the J call TRBJ1-4; no clear D gene. The CDR3 runs 15 residues. Germline loops: CDR1 LNHDA, CDR2 SQIVND (reference sequence). Trimming took off 4 bases at V and 0 bases at J, with 9 bases between the two ends. The CDR3 here is CASSKNKATNEKLFF. CDR3 sequence (DNA): TGTGCCAGTAGTAAGAACAAGGCAACTAATGAAAAACTGTTTTTT.

The V call is TRBV5-1, the J call TRBJ1-1; the D gene is possibly TRBD1 (5 bases). The V end lost 4 bases, the J end lost 10 bases, and 14 bases lay between the germline ends. The CDR3 contains 12 residues. The germline V gene has CDR1 SGHRS and CDR2 YFSETQ. The DNA for the CDR3 is TGCGCCAGCAGCACGGATGAGGGGATAGCTTTCTTT. It yields the protein CASSTDEGIAFF.

The chain carries TRBV6-5 and TRBJ2-3; 12 nucleotides align to TRBD2. J gave up 4 bases and V 6 bases, and 5 bases lay outside the gene matches. CDR1 and CDR2 from the germline V gene are MNHEY and SVGAGI. This CDR3 is 15 amino acids long. CDR3 residues: CASRASGGAADTQYF. In DNA form, the CDR3 reads TGTGCCAGCAGGGCTAGCGGGGGGGCGGCAGATACGCAGTATTTT.

J is TRBJ1-3 and V is TRBV19; TRBD1 matches at 8 bases. The CDR3 is 16 residues long. Germline values: CDR1 LNHDA, CDR2 SQIVND (reference sequence). Trimming at V came to 5 bases and at J to 2 bases, leaving 8 bases not matched to a gene. CDR3 protein: CASSLRQGRTGNTIYF. The CDR3 DNA reads as TGTGCCAGTAGTCTTAGACAGGGGCGAACTGGAAACACCATATATTTT.

Here the CDR3 reads CASSLAITRTTNEKLFF. The CDR3 DNA follows: TGTGCCAGCAGCTTAGCCATAACCAGAACAACTAATGAAAAACTGTTTTTT. This chain uses TRBV7-8 with TRBJ1-4, with D unclear. V was pared by 0 bases and J by 0 bases, with 11 bases between. Per the germline V gene, CDR1 is SGHVS and CDR2 is FQNEAQ. This CDR3 is 17 amino acids long.

J is TRBJ1-1 and V is TRBV7-9, with D perhaps matching TRBD1 (5 bases). Trimming cost V 3 bases and J 6 bases, with 11 bases left between them. Germline CDR1 is SEHNR and CDR2 is FQNEAQ (reference sequence). CDR3 size: 13 residues. DNA of the CDR3: TGTGCCAGCAGCTTGGGCAGGGAAGCTGAAGCTTTCTTT. This gives the protein CASSLGREAEAFF.

This clone was detected a few times. This sequence joins TRBV27 and TRBJ1-1; weak D call: TRBD1 (5 bases). The CDR3 totals 13 residues. CDR1 MNHEY and CDR2 SMNVEV come from the germline V gene (reference sequence). Trimming cost V 7 bases and J 6 bases, with 15 bases left between them. DNA of the CDR3: TGTGCCAGCACCCCTCTCCGGGGGGCTGAAGCTTTCTTT. Amino acids: CASTPLRGAEAFF.

This chain connects TRBV27 to TRBJ2-7; TRBD1 aligns across 8 bases. The V gene end was trimmed by 6 bases and the J gene end by 3 bases; junction bases not matched to a gene: 10. CDR1 and CDR2 (germline): MNHEY, SMNVEV (reference sequence). This CDR3 is 15 amino acids long. For the CDR3, the DNA is TGTGCCAGCAGCCCCCGGACAGGGCTCCGCTACGAGCAGTACTTC. This codes for CASSPRTGLRYEQYF.

The genes are TRBV7-8 and TRBJ2-5, with D possibly matching TRBD2 (6 bases). Germline V lookup: CDR1 SGHVS, CDR2 FQNEAQ. This CDR3 is 15 amino acids long. V shed 0 bases and J shed 6 bases, with 14 bases lying between them. The CDR3 DNA follows: TGTGCCAGCAGCTTAGCAGAGGCGGGGAAGAAGACCCAGTACTTC. It is translated as CASSLAEAGKKTQYF. The whole variable domain, remainder taken from reference TRBV7-8 and TRBJ2-5, is GAGVSQSPRYKVAKRGQDVALRCDPISGHVSLFWYQQALGQGPEFLTYFQNEAQLDKSGLPSDRFFAERPEGSVSTLKIQRTQQEDSAVYLCASSLAEAGKKTQYFGPGTRLLVL.

This clone was seen only once. J is TRBJ1-2 and V is TRBV6-2 or TRBV6-3; D ambiguous. CDR1 is MNHEY and CDR2 is SVGEGT in the germline V gene. The germline V and J ends were trimmed by 0 bases and 4 bases, with 18 bases remaining between them. The CDR3 totals 17 residues. The CDR3 sequence is CASSYSFATTDLYGYTF. DNA for the CDR3: TGTGCCAGCAGTTACTCTTTCGCCACCACAGATCTCTATGGCTACACCTTC.

This clone was seen more than once but under ten times. V gene TRBV4-3 combines with J gene TRBJ1-2; a possible D gene is TRBD1 (6 bases). The germline V and J ends were trimmed by 0 bases and 4 bases, with 9 bases remaining between them. The CDR3 covers 14 residues. Germline V lookup: CDR1 LGHNA, CDR2 YSLEER. The CDR3 sequence: CASSQEVRGYGYTF. CDR3 DNA sequence: TGCGCCAGCAGCCAAGAGGTCAGGGGCTATGGCTACACCTTC.

The V and J genes are TRBV29-1 and TRBJ1-2; 8 bases are shared with TRBD1. CDR3 size: 12 residues. Germline V gene data show CDR1 as SQVTM and CDR2 as ANQGSEA. Germline trimming cut 7 bases from V and 6 bases from J; bases unmatched to any gene: 7. The CDR3 protein is CSAGTGVNGYTF. The DNA of the CDR3 is TGCAGCGCCGGGACAGGCGTGAATGGCTACACCTTC.

V gene TRBV30 combines with J gene TRBJ2-1; D is possibly TRBD2 (6 bases). Trimming cost V 1 base and J 5 bases, with 21 bases left between them. Looked up from germline, CDR1 is GTSNPN and CDR2 is SVGIG (reference sequence). The CDR3 has 17 amino acids. CDR3 bases: TGTGCCTGGAGTGAGGCCCCCCTAGCGACGGCCCACAATGAGCAGTTCTTC. This gives the protein CAWSEAPLATAHNEQFF.

This chain connects TRBV7-8 to TRBJ1-4, with 7 bases lining up with TRBD1. In germline, CDR1 is SGHVS, CDR2 FQNEAQ. The CDR3 totals 15 residues. V lost 0 bases, J lost 10 bases, and 8 bases stayed unmatched. In DNA, the CDR3 is TGTGCCAGCAGCTTAGCGGGCAGGGGGTATGGAAAACTGTTTTTT. As protein: CASSLAGRGYGKLFF.

The chain is built from TRBV10-3 and TRBJ1-2; 9 bases map to TRBD1. Germline values: CDR1 ENHRY, CDR2 SYGVKD. Trimming at V came to 6 bases and at J to 4 bases, leaving 12 bases not matched to a gene. CDR3 size: 16 residues. CDR3 sequence reads: CAISKWGGQGFYGYTF. As DNA, the CDR3 is TGTGCCATCAGCAAATGGGGGGGACAGGGTTTCTATGGCTACACCTTC.